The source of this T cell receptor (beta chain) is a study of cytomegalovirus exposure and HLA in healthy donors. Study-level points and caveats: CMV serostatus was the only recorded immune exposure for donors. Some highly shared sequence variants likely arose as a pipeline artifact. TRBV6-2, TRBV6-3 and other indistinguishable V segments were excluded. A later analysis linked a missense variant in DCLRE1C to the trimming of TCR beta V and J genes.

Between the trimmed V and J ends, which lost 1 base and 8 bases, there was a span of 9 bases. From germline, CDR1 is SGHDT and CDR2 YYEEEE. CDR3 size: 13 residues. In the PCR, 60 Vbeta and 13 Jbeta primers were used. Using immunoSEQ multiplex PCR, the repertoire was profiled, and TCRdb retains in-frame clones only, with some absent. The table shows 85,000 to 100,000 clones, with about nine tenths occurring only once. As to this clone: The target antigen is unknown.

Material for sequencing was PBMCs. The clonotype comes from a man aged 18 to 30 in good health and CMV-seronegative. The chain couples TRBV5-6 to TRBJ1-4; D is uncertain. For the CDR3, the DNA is TGTGCCAGCAGCTTGCAATTTAGAGAAAAACTGTTTTTT. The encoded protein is CASSLQFREKLFF.